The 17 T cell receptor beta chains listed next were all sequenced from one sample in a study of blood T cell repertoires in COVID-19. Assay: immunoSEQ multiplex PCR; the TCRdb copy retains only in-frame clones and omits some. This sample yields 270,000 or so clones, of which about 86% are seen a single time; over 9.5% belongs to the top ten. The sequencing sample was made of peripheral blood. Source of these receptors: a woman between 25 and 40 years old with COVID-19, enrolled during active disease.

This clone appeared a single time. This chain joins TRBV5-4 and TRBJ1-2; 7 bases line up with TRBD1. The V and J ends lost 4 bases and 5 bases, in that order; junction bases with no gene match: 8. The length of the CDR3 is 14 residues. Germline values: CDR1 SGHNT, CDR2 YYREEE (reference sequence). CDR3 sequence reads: CASSLTGFRYGYTF. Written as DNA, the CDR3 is TGTGCCAGCAGCCTGACAGGGTTCCGGTATGGCTACACCTTC.

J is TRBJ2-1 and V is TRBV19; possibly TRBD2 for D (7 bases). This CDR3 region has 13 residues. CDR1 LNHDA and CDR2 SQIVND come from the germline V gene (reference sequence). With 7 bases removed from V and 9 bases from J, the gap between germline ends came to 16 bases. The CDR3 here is CASIGTGGFEQFF. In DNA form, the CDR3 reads TGTGCCAGTATTGGGACGGGGGGCTTTGAGCAGTTCTTC.

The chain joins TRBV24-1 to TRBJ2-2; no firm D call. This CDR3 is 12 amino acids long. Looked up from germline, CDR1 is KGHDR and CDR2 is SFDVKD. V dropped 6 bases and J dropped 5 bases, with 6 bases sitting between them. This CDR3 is CATSRETGELFF. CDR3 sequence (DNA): TGTGCCACCAGTCGAGAAACCGGGGAGCTGTTTTTT.

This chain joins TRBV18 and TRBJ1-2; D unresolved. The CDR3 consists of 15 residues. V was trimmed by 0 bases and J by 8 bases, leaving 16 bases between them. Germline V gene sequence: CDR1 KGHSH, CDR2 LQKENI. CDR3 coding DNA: TGTGCCAGCTCACCACCTTCTTTAGTACCCGTGGGCTACACCTTC. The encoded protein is CASSPPSLVPVGYTF. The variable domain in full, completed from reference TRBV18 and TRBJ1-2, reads NAGVMQNPRHLVRRRGQEARLRCSPMKGHSHVYWYRQLPEEGLKFMVYLQKENIIDESGMPKERFSAEFPKEGPSILRIQQVVRGDSAAYFCASSPPSLVPVGYTFGSGTRLTVV.

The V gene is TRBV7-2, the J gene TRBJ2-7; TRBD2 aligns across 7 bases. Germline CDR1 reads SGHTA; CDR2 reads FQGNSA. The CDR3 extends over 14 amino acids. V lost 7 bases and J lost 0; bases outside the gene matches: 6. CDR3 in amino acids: CASTRDYSSYEQYF. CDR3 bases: TGTGCCAGCACCCGGGACTACTCCTCCTACGAGCAGTACTTC.

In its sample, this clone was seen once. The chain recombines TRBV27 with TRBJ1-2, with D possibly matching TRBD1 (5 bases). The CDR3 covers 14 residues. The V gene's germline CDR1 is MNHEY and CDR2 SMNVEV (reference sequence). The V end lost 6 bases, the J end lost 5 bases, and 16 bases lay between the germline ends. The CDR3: CASSPGRVKYGYTF. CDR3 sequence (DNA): TGTGCCAGCAGCCCCGGCAGGGTGAAATATGGCTACACCTTC.

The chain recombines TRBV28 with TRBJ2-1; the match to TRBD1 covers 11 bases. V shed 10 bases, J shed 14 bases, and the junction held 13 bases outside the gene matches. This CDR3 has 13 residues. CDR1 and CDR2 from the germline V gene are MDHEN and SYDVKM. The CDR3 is CATGQGVRGGKFF. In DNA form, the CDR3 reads TGTGCCACGGGACAGGGGGTGAGGGGAGGGAAGTTCTTC.

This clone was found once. The CDR3 region has the DNA TGCGCCAGCAGCCAGGGGGTTGACTGGGACTACGAGCAGTACTTC. Translation gives CASSQGVDWDYEQYF. The chain is built from TRBV5-1 and TRBJ2-7; TRBD1 agrees at 7 bases. The length of the CDR3 is 15 residues. Germline CDR1 SGHRS, CDR2 YFSETQ. Trimming took 4 bases from V and 3 from J; bases not matched to a gene: 10.

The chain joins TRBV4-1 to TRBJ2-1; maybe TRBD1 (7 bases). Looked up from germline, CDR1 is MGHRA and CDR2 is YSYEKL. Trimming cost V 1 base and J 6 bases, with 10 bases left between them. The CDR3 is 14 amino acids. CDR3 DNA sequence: TGCGCCAGCAGCCAAGGCGGGACAGTCAATGAGCAGTTCTTC. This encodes CASSQGGTVNEQFF.

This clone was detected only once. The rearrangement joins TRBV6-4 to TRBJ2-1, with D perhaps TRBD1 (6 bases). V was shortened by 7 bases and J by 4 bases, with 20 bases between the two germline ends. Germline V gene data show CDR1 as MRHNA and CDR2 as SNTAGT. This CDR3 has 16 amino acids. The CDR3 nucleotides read TGTGCCAGCACCCCAGACGGCCCAGGGGATTACAATGAGCAGTTCTTC. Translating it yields CASTPDGPGDYNEQFF.

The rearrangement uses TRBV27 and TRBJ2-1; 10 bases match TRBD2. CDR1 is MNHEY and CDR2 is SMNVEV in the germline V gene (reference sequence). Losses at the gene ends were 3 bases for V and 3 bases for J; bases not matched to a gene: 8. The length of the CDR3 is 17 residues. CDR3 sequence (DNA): TGTGCCAGCAGTTTCGTTAGCGGGGGGTCCTTCTACAATGAGCAGTTCTTC. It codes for CASSFVSGGSFYNEQFF.

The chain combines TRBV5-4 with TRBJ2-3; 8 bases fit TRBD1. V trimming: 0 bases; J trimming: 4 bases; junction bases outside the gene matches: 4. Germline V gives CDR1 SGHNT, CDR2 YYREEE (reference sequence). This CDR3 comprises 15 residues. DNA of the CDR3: TGTGCCAGCAGCTTGGCCGGGACAGGACCAGATACGCAGTATTTT. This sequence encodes CASSLAGTGPDTQYF.

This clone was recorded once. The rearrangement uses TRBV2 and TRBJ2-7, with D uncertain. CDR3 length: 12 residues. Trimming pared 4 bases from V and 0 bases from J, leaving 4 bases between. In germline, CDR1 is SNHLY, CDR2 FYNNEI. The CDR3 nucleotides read TGTGCCAGCAGTGGACACTCCTACGAGCAGTACTTC. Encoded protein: CASSGHSYEQYF.

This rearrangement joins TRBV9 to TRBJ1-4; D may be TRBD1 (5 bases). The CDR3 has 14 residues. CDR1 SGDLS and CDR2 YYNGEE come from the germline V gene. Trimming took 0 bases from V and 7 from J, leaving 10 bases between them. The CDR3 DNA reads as TGTGCCAGCAGCGTAGGACAGCAGCCTGAAAAACTGTTTTTT. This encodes CASSVGQQPEKLFF.

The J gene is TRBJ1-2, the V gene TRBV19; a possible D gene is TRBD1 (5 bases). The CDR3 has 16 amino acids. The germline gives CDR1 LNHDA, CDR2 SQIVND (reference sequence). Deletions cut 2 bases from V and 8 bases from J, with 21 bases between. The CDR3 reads CASSIKSQGLASGYTF. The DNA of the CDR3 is TGTGCCAGTAGTATAAAGTCCCAGGGTCTGGCGTCGGGCTACACCTTC.

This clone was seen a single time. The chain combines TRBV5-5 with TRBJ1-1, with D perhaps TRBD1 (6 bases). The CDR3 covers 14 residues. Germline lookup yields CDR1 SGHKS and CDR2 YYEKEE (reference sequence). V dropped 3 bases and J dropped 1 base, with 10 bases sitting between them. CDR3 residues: CASSWDIRNTEAFF. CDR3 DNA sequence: TGTGCCAGCAGCTGGGACATCAGGAACACTGAAGCTTTCTTT.

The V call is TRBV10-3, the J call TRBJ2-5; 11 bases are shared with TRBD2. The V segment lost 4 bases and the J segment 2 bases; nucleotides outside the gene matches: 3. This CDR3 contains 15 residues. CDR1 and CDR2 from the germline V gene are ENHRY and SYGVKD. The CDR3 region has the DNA TGTGCCATCAGTGGATTAGCGGGGGGGCAAGAGACCCAGTACTTC. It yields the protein CAISGLAGGQETQYF.